One sample yielded the 22 T cell receptor beta chains listed below, sequenced in a study of identifying expanded T cells in peripheral blood (dated by TCRdb to the late 2010s). The library came from the immunoSEQ multiplex PCR assay. In TCRdb, the immuneACCESS table is reduced to in-frame sequences with V and J assigned. These tables do not hold every clone; where another copy was compared, an unresolved V gene accounts for under half, and the others remain unexplained. This sample holds over 70,000 clones; approximately 90% were observed only once. Around 17% of the sample is held by the ten biggest clonotypes. What was sequenced was blood. Source of these receptors: a person aged 18 to 75 in good health.

Here the CDR3 DNA reads TGTGCCAGCAGAGGGGGGTCCCCTGGAAACACCATATATTTT. This sequence encodes CASRGGSPGNTIYF. The rearrangement joins TRBV6-5 to TRBJ1-3, with D tentatively TRBD1 (6 bases). Per the germline V gene, CDR1 is MNHEY and CDR2 is SVGAGI. The CDR3 is made up of 14 amino acids. The V gene lost 6 bases and the J gene lost 2 bases, with 11 bases spanning the gap.

V gene TRBV7-2 combines with J gene TRBJ1-5; D is ambiguous. V was pared by 1 base and J by 0 bases, with 13 bases between. This CDR3 spans 17 amino acids. Germline assignment: CDR1 SGHTA and CDR2 FQGNSA. CDR3 sequence: CASSLVVRQPSNQPQHF. CDR3 nucleotides: TGTGCCAGCAGCTTAGTGGTTCGGCAGCCTAGCAATCAGCCCCAGCATTTT.

This chain joins TRBV5-6 and TRBJ2-7, with TRBD1 matching 7 bases. The CDR3 extends over 14 amino acids. Germline V gives CDR1 SGHDT, CDR2 YYEEEE. V gave up 4 bases and J gave up 3 bases; unmatched junction bases: 7. Written as DNA, the CDR3 is TGTGCCAGCAGCCATAAGACAGGGCTCTACGAGCAGTACTTC. It encodes CASSHKTGLYEQYF.

The chain joins TRBV28 to TRBJ2-4; D ambiguous. Trimming pared 4 bases from V and 0 bases from J, leaving 13 bases between. Germline CDR1 is MDHEN and CDR2 is SYDVKM. The CDR3 sequence is 16 residues long. CDR3 sequence: CASSYTRPLAKNIQYF. As DNA, the CDR3 is TGTGCCAGCAGTTATACCAGACCACTAGCCAAAAACATTCAGTACTTC.

CDR3 residues: CASSQDQDSNQPQHF. CDR3 nucleotides: TGCGCCAGCAGCCAAGATCAAGATAGCAATCAGCCCCAGCATTTT. The rearrangement uses TRBV4-3 and TRBJ1-5, with unresolved D. Trimming stripped 0 bases from V and 0 bases from J, with 6 bases between. The CDR3 is made up of 15 amino acids. The V gene's germline CDR1 is LGHNA and CDR2 YSLEER.

Only one count was recorded for this clone. The chain has TRBV7-2 and TRBJ2-7; the D gene is possibly TRBD1 (6 bases). The V gene lost 6 bases and the J gene lost 0 bases, with 15 bases spanning the gap. Germline CDR1 reads SGHTA; CDR2 reads FQGNSA. The CDR3 is made up of 15 amino acids. The DNA for the CDR3 is TGTGCCAGCAGTTCTCAGGGGTCGAGCTCCTACGAGCAGTACTTC. It yields the protein CASSSQGSSSYEQYF.

Remarks on this clone: The junction departs from germline at one end; a sequencing error may be responsible. The rearrangement joins TRBV27 to TRBJ1-4; perhaps TRBD1 as D (6 bases). The CDR3 is made up of 17 amino acids. Germline V gene sequence: CDR1 MNHEY, CDR2 SMNVEV (reference sequence). The CDR3 DNA reads as TGTGCCAGCAGTTTTAGGGCCCAGGGCAGGGGCAATGAAAAACTGTATTTT. Its protein is CASSFRAQGRGNEKLYF.

The V and J genes are TRBV19 and TRBJ2-7, with D unclear. V gave up 1 base and J gave up 1 base, with 5 bases separating them. Looked up from germline, CDR1 is LNHDA and CDR2 is SQIVND (reference sequence). The CDR3 is 13 amino acids. This chain's CDR3 is CASSIGPSYEQYF. The DNA of the CDR3 is TGTGCCAGTAGTATAGGTCCTTCCTACGAGCAGTACTTC.

The V and J genes are TRBV6-5 and TRBJ2-1, with 7 bases identical to TRBD2. The V segment lost 6 bases and the J segment 9 bases; nucleotides outside the gene matches: 5. The CDR3 length is 12 residues. Per germline, CDR1 MNHEY and CDR2 SVGAGI. CDR3 protein: CASSWGEGEQFF. The CDR3 DNA is TGTGCCAGCAGCTGGGGGGAGGGTGAGCAGTTCTTC.

The chain employs TRBV29-1 and TRBJ2-5, with D hard to call. V was shortened by 7 bases and J by 1 base, with 7 bases between the two germline ends. From germline, CDR1 is SQVTM and CDR2 ANQGSEA. The CDR3 sequence is 11 residues long. CDR3 sequence: CSANPQETQYF. The CDR3 nucleotides read TGCAGCGCCAACCCCCAAGAGACCCAGTACTTC.

The V and J genes are TRBV2 and TRBJ2-7; unclear D gene. Trimming left V 10 bases short and J 3 bases short, with 13 bases between. Germline CDR1 SNHLY, CDR2 FYNNEI. The length of the CDR3 is 12 residues. The CDR3 DNA reads TGTGCCACCGCGATTTTAGGCTACGAGCAGTACTTC. Amino acid sequence: CATAILGYEQYF.

The chain carries TRBV5-1 and TRBJ2-5, with 14 bases matching TRBD2. This CDR3 contains 18 residues. V was pared by 2 bases and J by 0 bases, with 6 bases of the junction left unmatched. Germline assignment: CDR1 SGHRS and CDR2 YFSETQ. CDR3 DNA sequence: TGCGCCAGCAGCTTCTATGGACTAGCGGGGGGAAACCAAGAGACCCAGTACTTC. Protein: CASSFYGLAGGNQETQYF.

The chain carries TRBV6-6 and TRBJ2-7, with D tentatively TRBD1 (6 bases). The germline CDR1 and CDR2 sequences are MNHNY and SVGAGI (reference sequence). CDR3 size: 13 residues. V was pared by 10 bases and J by 2 bases, with 15 bases between. The CDR3 sequence: CAITQGKTYEQYF. The CDR3 DNA is TGTGCCATCACGCAGGGGAAGACCTACGAGCAGTACTTC.

In DNA, the CDR3 is TGTGCCAGCATCGGGGGCTCCTATAATTCACCCCTCCACTTT. Translating gives CASIGGSYNSPLHF. J is TRBJ1-6 and V is TRBV28; D may be TRBD1 (5 bases). Germline CDR1 is MDHEN and CDR2 is SYDVKM. The CDR3 loop spans 14 amino acids. V lost 7 bases, J lost 0 bases, and 7 bases lay in between.

The chain is built from TRBV10-3 and TRBJ1-3; D is unresolved. Trimming removed 8 bases at V and 3 bases at J, with 8 bases between. CDR3 length equals 12 residues. In germline, CDR1 is ENHRY, CDR2 SYGVKD. The CDR3 reads CAIGSSGNTIYF. DNA of the CDR3: TGTGCCATCGGTAGCAGTGGAAACACCATATATTTT.

The chain carries TRBV11-3 and TRBJ2-3; TRBD2 aligns across 8 bases. Germline V gene data show CDR1 as SGHNT and CDR2 as YENEEA. Trimming removed 3 bases from V and 0 bases from J; junction bases left unmatched: 5. There are 16 residues in the CDR3. In nucleotides, the CDR3 is TGTGCCAGCAGCTTCCGAGCGGGAGCTAGCACAGATACGCAGTATTTT. Translated: CASSFRAGASTDTQYF.

The V gene is TRBV7-2, the J gene TRBJ2-2; no firm D call. Trimming pared 3 bases from V and 8 bases from J, leaving 10 bases between. The length of the CDR3 is 13 residues. Germline V gives CDR1 SGHTA, CDR2 FQGNSA. The CDR3 here is CASSFFGRGELFF. The DNA for the CDR3 is TGTGCCAGCAGCTTTTTTGGGCGGGGGGAGCTGTTTTTT. Filled out from reference TRBV7-2 and TRBJ2-2, the complete variable domain reads GAGVSQSPSNKVTEKGKDVELRCDPISGHTALYWYRQSLGQGLEFLIYFQGNSAPDKSGLPSDRFSAERTGGSVSTLTIQRTQQEDSAVYLCASSFFGRGELFFGEGSRLTVL.

The chain links TRBV23-1 to TRBJ2-5; D is perhaps TRBD1 (6 bases). TRBV23-1 is known as an ORF, though its function is uncertain. The CDR3 totals 17 residues. The V end lost 0 bases, the J end lost 2 bases, and 16 bases lay between the germline ends. The CDR3 region is CASSQSVYDRSQETQYF. CDR3 bases: TGCGCCAGCAGTCAATCCGTATATGACAGGAGTCAAGAGACCCAGTACTTC.

This chain links TRBV6-6 with TRBJ2-5; possible D gene TRBD2, 6 bases. Germline CDR1 reads MNHNY; CDR2 reads SVGAGI (reference sequence). The CDR3 is 14 amino acids. Trimming removed 0 bases at V and 5 bases at J, with 10 bases between. CDR3 sequence reads: CASSYSGGMETQYF. The CDR3 DNA reads as TGTGCCAGCAGTTACTCAGGAGGGATGGAGACCCAGTACTTC.

This sequence joins TRBV7-2 and TRBJ1-2, with a tentative D call TRBD1 (6 bases). The ends were cut back, 7 bases at V and 2 bases at J, with 20 bases in the middle. The V gene's germline CDR1 is SGHTA and CDR2 FQGNSA. CDR3 length: 16 residues. CDR3 region: CASTRGVGTGNYGYTF. DNA of the CDR3: TGTGCCAGCACGAGGGGGGTAGGAACTGGGAACTATGGCTACACCTTC. Looking up the rest from reference TRBV7-2 and TRBJ1-2 gives the full variable domain: GAGVSQSPSNKVTEKGKDVELRCDPISGHTALYWYRQSLGQGLEFLIYFQGNSAPDKSGLPSDRFSAERTGGSVSTLTIQRTQQEDSAVYLCASTRGVGTGNYGYTFGSGTRLTVV.

The rearrangement joins TRBV6-6 to TRBJ1-4, with D unresolved. In germline, CDR1 is MNHNY, CDR2 SVGAGI (reference sequence). Trimming removed 3 bases at V and 3 bases at J, with 11 bases between. The CDR3 contains 15 residues. The CDR3 reads CASSYGPWANEKLFF. The CDR3 region has the DNA TGTGCCAGCAGTTATGGGCCGTGGGCTAATGAAAAACTGTTTTTT.

The chain joins TRBV28 to TRBJ2-1; 8 bases map to TRBD2. Germline V lookup: CDR1 MDHEN, CDR2 SYDVKM. The ends lost 7 bases at V and 4 bases at J; junction bases unmatched: 18. The CDR3 loop spans 18 amino acids. The CDR3 DNA reads as TGTGCCAGCAACCGTAACCCCCACCGTCGGGGGGGATACAATGAGCAGTTCTTC. Its protein is CASNRNPHRRGGYNEQFF.